This is a list of T cell receptor beta chains from one sample in a study of T-cell reconstitution after alpha-beta-depleted transplantation in children. TCRdb reprocessed the PCR reads via MiXCR and lists one record per CDR3 protein. The data show tens of thousands of distinct CDR3 sequences, 11% to 15% seen once. The starting material was PBMCs, mostly from graft donor cells, obtained 180 days after TCRalphabeta/CD19-depleted stem cell transplant. The receptors derive from a male patient under 10 years old who had a stem cell transplant for acute lymphoblastic leukemia, so the T cells may come from the graft donor. CDR3s leave out the opening cysteine and the closing phenylalanine or tryptophan.

J: TRBJ1-2; V: TRBV20-1; CDR3: SARGEGYGYT
J: TRBJ1-1; V: TRBV20-1; CDR3: SAPVGPTEAF
J: TRBJ2-2; V: TRBV6-2/TRBV6-3; CDR3: ASNRGLAGGGTGELF
J: TRBJ1-2; V: TRBV7-2; CDR3: ASSIPTGKRYGYT
J: TRBJ2-1; V: TRBV7-2; CDR3: ASSQTSGGANEQF
J: TRBJ1-1; V: TRBV20-1; CDR3: SPGQLNTEAF
J: TRBJ1-2; V: TRBV12-3/TRBV12-4; CDR3: ASRSSWAAYGYT
J: TRBJ1-1; V: TRBV7-8; CDR3: ASSLGWIGISNTEAF
J: TRBJ2-5; V: TRBV6-1; CDR3: ASSNAVQGPQETQY
J: TRBJ2-7; V: TRBV28; CDR3: ASSPGTYLLGEQY
J: TRBJ1-1; V: TRBV29-1; CDR3: SVEEAVGAF
J: TRBJ2-5; V: TRBV12-3/TRBV12-4; CDR3: ASMGAGAGGTQY
J: TRBJ2-7; V: TRBV20-1; CDR3: SPTRNYEQY
J: TRBJ2-1; V: TRBV29-1; CDR3: SVYPGQKNNEQF
J: TRBJ2-3; V: TRBV3-1; CDR3: ATSQEERGHLSTDTQY
J: TRBJ2-5; V: TRBV20-1; CDR3: SALGFTEGPRETQY
J: TRBJ2-6; V: TRBV24-1; CDR3: ATSEGLRVSALSGANVLT
J: TRBJ2-3; V: TRBV3-1; CDR3: ASSQVGHLADPGTQY
J: TRBJ1-1; V: TRBV19; CDR3: ASSGTVLNTEAF
J: TRBJ2-7; V: TRBV12-3/TRBV12-4; CDR3: ASRSGGNEQY
J: TRBJ2-5; V: TRBV7-9; CDR3: ASSANYKETQY
J: TRBJ2-1; V: TRBV5-1; CDR3: ASSPGLAGGLDSYNEQF
J: TRBJ2-7; V: TRBV24-1; CDR3: ATSSSGVLEQY
J: TRBJ2-5; V: TRBV7-2; CDR3: ASSPTSGARVTQY
J: TRBJ1-5; V: TRBV12-3/TRBV12-4; CDR3: ASSYGTGGNQPQH
J: TRBJ2-5; V: TRBV5-6; CDR3: ASSWDGKVTQY